This T cell receptor (beta chain) was identified during a study of blood T cells in healthy people across ages. Whole-study results and caveats: While age rose, TCR beta diversity per million T cells dropped in a roughly linear way.

The sample holds many counts of this clonotype. Its matching antigen is unknown. Together with a sample-barcoded 5' primer, a J-beta primer mix was included in a second PCR lasting roughly 6 to 12 cycles. A single record per CDR3 protein comes from TCRdb applying MiXCR to the 5' RACE reads. The data contain about 590,000 distinct CDR3 sequences, around 31% of them singletons. This CDR3 has 15 amino acids. Germline V gives CDR1 GTSNPN, CDR2 SVGIG (reference sequence). This receptor was obtained from a woman aged 80 or over in good health. The J gene is TRBJ2-7, the V gene TRBV30, with TRBD1 matching 9 bases. Near its end, the DNA agrees better with TRBJ2-5, so the J call may be wrong. Sequenced sample: blood. CDR3 region: CAWNPTGTGRETQYF. As DNA, the CDR3 is TGTGCCTGGAACCCAACCGGGACAGGGCGGGAGACCCAGTACTTC.